These 16 T cell receptor beta chains originate from one sample sequenced in a study of T-cell memory formation after mild COVID-19. MiXCR, run by TCRdb on the 5' RACE reads, gives a single entry per CDR3 protein. The data hold some 320,000 distinct CDR3 sequences, with approximately 15% observed a single time. The sample was PBMCs or a T cell subset sorted from them (not recorded which). These receptors all come from a man aged 18 to 30 who had mild COVID-19 (a few samples of this study predate the infection). Cell type and time point are not known.

The chain's CDR3 is CASSSLGSQNTEAFF. The DNA of the CDR3 is TGCGCCAGCAGCTCGCTGGGGAGTCAGAACACTGAAGCTTTCTTT. The gene calls are TRBV5-1 and TRBJ1-1; D gene unclear. CDR1 and CDR2 from the germline V gene are SGHRS and YFSETQ. V lost 3 bases to trimming and J lost 1 base, with 13 bases between them. This CDR3 spans 15 amino acids.

This clonotype was found many times. The chain is built from TRBV3-1 and TRBJ2-5, with D uncertain. Deletions cut 1 base from V and 4 bases from J, with 7 bases between. The germline V gene encodes CDR1 LGHDT and CDR2 YNNKEL (reference sequence). The CDR3 covers 13 residues. For the CDR3, the DNA is TGTGCCAGCAGCCAAGGGGTTGGAGAGACCCAGTACTTC. Its translation: CASSQGVGETQYF.

This clonotype was found a few times. This chain connects TRBV7-6 to TRBJ2-5; 9 bases fit TRBD2. CDR1 is SGHVS, CDR2 FNYEAQ, per germline. Losses at the gene ends were 6 bases for V and 0 bases for J; bases not matched to a gene: 8. This CDR3 has 16 amino acids. The DNA of the CDR3 is TGTGCCAGCAGGCCTGGGCTAGCGGGGTACCAAGAGACCCAGTACTTC. Its protein is CASRPGLAGYQETQYF.

The table lists this clonotype with a few counts. The CDR3 region is CASSSGQSQETQYF. Written as DNA, the CDR3 is TGCGCCAGCAGCTCCGGACAGTCCCAAGAGACCCAGTACTTC. The rearrangement uses TRBV5-1 and TRBJ2-5, with D possibly TRBD1 on 6 matching bases. The CDR3 consists of 14 residues. Germline V gene data show CDR1 as SGHRS and CDR2 as YFSETQ. The germline V and J ends were trimmed by 3 bases and 1 base, with 10 bases remaining between them.

The chain joins TRBV24-1 to TRBJ2-1; TRBD2 matches at 10 bases. V trimming: 4 bases; J trimming: 3 bases; junction bases outside the gene matches: 2. The germline CDR1 and CDR2 sequences are KGHDR and SFDVKD. The CDR3 covers 15 residues. CDR3 bases: TGTGCCACCAGTGAGACTAGCGGGCACTACAATGAGCAGTTCTTC. Translated: CATSETSGHYNEQFF.

The chain carries TRBV9 and TRBJ1-2; D gene ambiguous. Between the trimmed V and J ends, which lost 8 bases and 4 bases, there was a span of 15 bases. CDR3 length: 13 amino acids. Germline CDR1 is SGDLS and CDR2 is YYNGEE. In DNA, the CDR3 is TGTGCCAGTTCGGGTCCGCCTACCTATGGCTACACCTTC. Protein product: CASSGPPTYGYTF.

The table lists this clonotype with a few counts. The rearrangement uses TRBV3-2 and TRBJ2-1; the table gives TRBD2 as D, unverified against the DNA. TRBV3-2 is classified as a pseudogene. This CDR3 is 18 amino acids long. For the CDR3, the DNA is TGTGCCAGCAGCCAAGAAGAGCGGGGGGCCATTCCCGCCAATGAGCAGTTCTTC. Its protein is CASSQEERGAIPANEQFF.

This CDR3 reads CASRPEAELYNEQFF. The DNA of the CDR3 is TGTGCCAGCAGACCCGAGGCAGAGTTATACAATGAGCAGTTCTTC. V gene TRBV7-2 combines with J gene TRBJ2-1; D is unclear. This CDR3 contains 15 residues. V lost 6 bases to trimming and J lost 4 bases, with 16 bases between them. Germline values: CDR1 SGHTA, CDR2 FQGNSA.

This chain connects TRBV20-1 to TRBJ1-6; D is unclear. In germline, CDR1 is DFQATT, CDR2 SNEGSKA (reference sequence). The CDR3 is made up of 12 amino acids. Trimming cost V 6 bases and J 8 bases, with 11 bases left between them. Here the CDR3 reads CSATGWDSPLHF. Written as DNA, the CDR3 is TGCAGTGCCACCGGTTGGGATTCACCCCTCCACTTT.

This clonotype was recorded a few times. The rearrangement uses TRBV7-9 and TRBJ2-1; D possibly matches TRBD1 or TRBD2 (7 bases each). CDR1 and CDR2 (germline): SEHNR, FQNEAQ (reference sequence). The CDR3 covers 15 residues. V was pared by 2 bases and J by 6 bases, with 14 bases between. Here the CDR3 DNA reads TGTGCCAGCAGCTTACCCAGGGGGGAGGGCAATGAGCAGTTCTTC. It codes for CASSLPRGEGNEQFF.

V is TRBV6-5 and J is TRBJ2-3, with 8 positions matching TRBD1. CDR3 length: 17 amino acids. The V and J ends lost 6 bases and 2 bases, in that order; junction bases with no gene match: 13. Germline V gene sequence: CDR1 MNHEY, CDR2 SVGAGI. The CDR3 sequence: CASRSSPGTGFTDTQYF. CDR3 DNA sequence: TGTGCCAGCAGGTCGTCCCCGGGGACAGGCTTCACAGATACGCAGTATTTT.

This chain joins TRBV12-3 or TRBV12-4 and TRBJ1-1; D gene ambiguous. The V end lost 7 bases, the J end lost 7 bases, and 16 bases lay between the germline ends. There are 13 residues in the CDR3. The CDR3 DNA sequence: TGTGCCAGCACCGAGAGTGAACGGAATGAAGCTTTCTTT. Translating it yields CASTESERNEAFF.

The sample holds a few counts of this clonotype. This rearrangement joins TRBV4-1 to TRBJ2-7; perhaps D is TRBD1 or TRBD2 (5 bases each). V was trimmed by 4 bases and J by 2 bases, leaving 15 bases between them. This CDR3 is built from 15 residues. Germline loops: CDR1 MGHRA, CDR2 YSYEKL. In nucleotides, the CDR3 is TGCGCCAGCAGCCTAGTCTTGAGGGGAACCTACGAGCAGTACTTC. Amino acids: CASSLVLRGTYEQYF.

V usage is TRBV5-6 and J usage is TRBJ2-7, with 10 nucleotides matching TRBD2. Germline lookup yields CDR1 SGHDT and CDR2 YYEEEE. This CDR3 spans 16 amino acids. V trimming: 0 bases; J trimming: 6 bases; junction bases outside the gene matches: 9. This CDR3 reads CASSLGGKRGGGEQYV. CDR3 coding DNA: TGTGCCAGCAGCTTGGGCGGGAAGCGGGGGGGAGGCGAGCAGTACGTC.

This clonotype was counted at least ten times. The genes are TRBV12-3 or TRBV12-4 and TRBJ1-1; D is unresolved. The CDR3 covers 13 residues. The V gene lost 3 bases and the J gene lost 5 bases, with 10 bases spanning the gap. Here the CDR3 reads CASSFRVGTEAFF. Written as DNA, the CDR3 is TGTGCCAGCAGTTTCCGGGTAGGGACTGAAGCTTTCTTT.

CDR3 coding DNA: TGTGCCTGGACCATGGGGGGGGGCGAGCAGTACTTC. Its protein is CAWTMGGGEQYF. The rearrangement links TRBV30 to TRBJ2-7, with 7 bases matching TRBD2. This CDR3 has 12 residues. Germline V lookup: CDR1 GTSNPN, CDR2 SVGIG (reference sequence). The ends lost 4 bases at V and 6 bases at J; junction bases unmatched: 6.